This is a list of T cell receptor beta chains from one sample in a study of blood T cells in healthy people across ages. TCRdb processed the 5' RACE reads anew with MiXCR; each CDR3 protein has one entry. Among hundreds of thousands of distinct CDR3 sequences, roughly three fifths were seen once, and the ten largest hold approximately 24%. Specimen: blood. These receptors were taken from a man aged 40-49 years in good health. The CDR3 runs from the conserved cysteine through the conserved F or W. The D gene is left open where the match is weak.

>TRBJ2-1|TRBV7-2|NA
CASSLGVNYYNEQFF
>TRBJ1-1|TRBV20-1|NA
CSAGRQLNTEAFF
>NA|TRBV29-1|NA
CSVARGGNAYNEQYF
>TRBJ2-5|TRBV5-1|NA
CASSLSASEQETQYF
>TRBJ2-5|TRBV20-1|TRBD2
CSARGIKRDLGETQYF
>TRBJ2-7|TRBV4-3|NA
CASSQVHNSYEQYF
>TRBJ1-2|TRBV6-5|TRBD1
CASRSQGNYGYTF
>TRBJ2-7|TRBV20-1|NA
CSARVPGYEQYF
>TRBJ2-5|TRBV5-6|TRBD2
CASSLWLAGVSYQETQYF
>TRBJ1-4|TRBV5-1|NA
CASSTSDGYNEKLFF
>TRBJ1-1|TRBV28|NA
CASSLWAGVNTEAFF
>TRBJ2-3|TRBV20-1|TRBD2
CSTTPGGGTDTQYF
>TRBJ1-4|TRBV6-1|TRBD1
CASSEEGRGPTNEKLFF
>TRBJ1-1|TRBV5-1|NA
CASSLEGNLNTEAFF
>TRBJ2-1|TRBV11-2|TRBD2
CASSLQYPGLAGPNRSYNEQFF
>TRBJ2-1|TRBV5-1|TRBD1
CASSLVQGVKEQFF
>TRBJ2-3|TRBV6-5|TRBD2
CASSYSPPTSGRDTQYF
>NA|TRBV27|TRBD1
CASSFLAGTGFNEQYF
>TRBJ1-2|TRBV15|NA
CATSGDHGAGGYTF
>TRBJ2-7|TRBV6-6|NA
CASSRETGYEQYF
>TRBJ2-3|TRBV7-2|TRBD2
CASSLRSGAFSSTDTQYF
>TRBJ2-1|TRBV6-1|NA
CASSPRDPTSFNNEQFF